These 22 T cell receptor beta chains share one sample of origin, sequenced in a study of cytomegalovirus exposure and HLA in healthy donors. The study ran its PCR with 60 Vbeta and 13 Jbeta primers. This table comes from immunoSEQ multiplex PCR, and its TCRdb copy is limited to in-frame clones, with some not included. Of over 150,000 clones listed, roughly 78% were seen once; the top ten hold 1%. Material: PBMCs. These receptors were collected from a woman aged 50 to 65 in good health and CMV-seropositive.

V gene TRBV7-3 combines with J gene TRBJ2-1; maybe TRBD2 (7 bases). V gave up 5 bases and J gave up 3 bases, with 14 bases separating them. CDR3 length: 15 amino acids. Germline V lookup: CDR1 SGHTA, CDR2 FQGTGA. Here the CDR3 reads CASSPLRGGYNEQFF. CDR3 sequence (DNA): TGTGCCAGCAGCCCCCTGAGGGGGGGCTACAATGAGCAGTTCTTC.

This clone was counted between two and nine times. The chain has TRBV5-5 and TRBJ2-5, with 7 bases identical to TRBD2. The germline gives CDR1 SGHKS, CDR2 YYEKEE (reference sequence). The CDR3 totals 15 residues. V gave up 0 bases and J gave up 5 bases; unmatched junction bases: 7. CDR3 sequence: CASSLGLARTETQYF. In nucleotides, the CDR3 is TGTGCCAGCAGCTTGGGACTAGCACGTACGGAGACCCAGTACTTC.

There are a few counts of this clone. V is TRBV5-4 and J is TRBJ2-2, with 11 bases that match TRBD1. The V gene end was trimmed by 4 bases and the J gene end by 5 bases; junction bases not matched to a gene: 7. The CDR3 is 16 amino acids. Germline loops: CDR1 SGHNT, CDR2 YYREEE (reference sequence). This CDR3 reads CASSTGTGGITGELFF. The CDR3 DNA sequence: TGTGCCAGCAGCACCGGGACAGGGGGTATAACCGGGGAGCTGTTTTTT.

The table lists this clone with a few counts. The rearrangement uses TRBV5-1 and TRBJ2-5, with D tentatively TRBD1 (7 bases). This CDR3 region has 16 residues. Trimming cost V 4 bases and J 2 bases, with 18 bases left between them. CDR1 and CDR2 (germline): SGHRS, YFSETQ. CDR3 coding DNA: TGCGCCAGCAGCCGGGCGACAGGGACTCTACAAGAGACCCAGTACTTC. As protein: CASSRATGTLQETQYF.

This clone has only a few counts. V gene TRBV7-9 combines with J gene TRBJ2-5; 8 nucleotides line up with TRBD1. V lost 5 bases and J lost 6; bases outside the gene matches: 11. The CDR3 has 15 amino acids. Germline assignment: CDR1 SEHNR and CDR2 FQNEAQ (reference sequence). This chain's CDR3 is CASSQRQGAIQTQYF. The CDR3 nucleotides read TGTGCCAGCAGCCAGAGGCAGGGGGCGATCCAGACCCAGTACTTC. Using reference TRBV7-9 and TRBJ2-5 for the parts outside the CDR3, the full variable domain is DTGVSQNPRHKITKRGQNVTFRCDPISEHNRLYWYRQTLGQGPEFLTYFQNEAQLEKSRLLSDRFSAERPKGSFSTLEIQRTEQGDSAMYLCASSQRQGAIQTQYFGPGTRLLVL.

The V gene is TRBV7-8, the J gene TRBJ1-5; D uncertain. This CDR3 has 14 amino acids. Per germline, CDR1 SGHVS and CDR2 FQNEAQ. With 2 bases removed from V and 0 bases from J, the gap between germline ends came to 5 bases. CDR3 nucleotide sequence: TGTGCCAGCAGCTTAAGCCCTAGCAATCAGCCCCAGCATTTT. Amino acids: CASSLSPSNQPQHF.

Note on this clone: Other DNA sequences in this sample translate to the same CDR3. The J gene is TRBJ1-1, the V gene TRBV7-2; D is unresolved. Looked up from germline, CDR1 is SGHTA and CDR2 is FQGNSA. V was pared by 1 base and J by 1 base, with 4 bases between. The CDR3 spans 13 residues. DNA for the CDR3: TGTGCCAGCAGCTTAGGTCAGAACACTGAAGCTTTCTTT. This encodes CASSLGQNTEAFF.

The V gene is TRBV23-1, the J gene TRBJ2-1; 8 bases agree with TRBD1. TRBV23-1 is an ORF, with its function uncertain. CDR3 length: 16 amino acids. V trimming: 7 bases; J trimming: 0 bases; junction bases outside the gene matches: 8. CDR3 region: CASTPPDRGSYNEQFF. The CDR3 bases are TGCGCCAGCACTCCCCCCGACAGGGGCTCCTACAATGAGCAGTTCTTC.

This clone was observed once. The J gene is TRBJ2-3, the V gene TRBV27; 8 nucleotides align to TRBD1. The V gene's germline CDR1 is MNHEY and CDR2 SMNVEV (reference sequence). V lost 2 bases, J lost 5 bases, and 0 bases stayed unmatched. This CDR3 spans 13 amino acids. The CDR3 DNA is TGTGCCAGCAGTTTAACAGGGGGAGATACGCAGTATTTT. Amino acids: CASSLTGGDTQYF.

This clone appeared once. V is TRBV5-1 and J is TRBJ1-6; unclear D gene. This CDR3 has 15 residues. Per the germline V gene, CDR1 is SGHRS and CDR2 is YFSETQ. Trimming removed 0 bases at V and 7 bases at J, with 11 bases between. Here the CDR3 reads CASSLDQVTNSPLHF. The CDR3 DNA sequence: TGCGCCAGCAGCTTGGATCAGGTGACGAATTCACCCCTCCACTTT.

The rearrangement joins TRBV18 to TRBJ1-3; the match to TRBD1 covers 9 bases. Germline assignment: CDR1 KGHSH and CDR2 LQKENI. The CDR3 length is 18 residues. V shed 5 bases and J 0 bases; nucleotides not matched to a gene: 11. This CDR3 is CASSEQGADRISGNTIYF. For the CDR3, the DNA is TGTGCCAGCTCAGAACAGGGGGCAGACCGAATCTCTGGAAACACCATATATTTT.

Comment on this clone: One junction end disagrees with the germline gene, perhaps due to a read error. V is TRBV28 and J is TRBJ1-2; the match to TRBD1 covers 12 bases. The CDR3 covers 17 residues. The germline V gene encodes CDR1 MDHEN and CDR2 SYDVKM. In DNA form, the CDR3 reads TGTGCCAGCAGTTCAAAAATGGGACAGGGGGCCGGCTATGGCCACACCTTC. This codes for CASSSKMGQGAGYGHTF.

This clone appeared a single time. The chain is built from TRBV6-5 and TRBJ2-1, with 8 nucleotides matching TRBD2. The CDR3 runs to 14 residues. J lost 12 bases, V lost 2 bases, and 9 bases had no gene match. Germline-derived CDR1 and CDR2 are MNHEY and SVGAGI. CDR3 bases: TGTGCCAGCAGTTACGTCTCCGGGACTAGTGTGCAGTTCTTC. Amino acid sequence: CASSYVSGTSVQFF.

J is TRBJ1-5 and V is TRBV5-4, with D tentatively TRBD1 (6 bases). This CDR3 region has 13 residues. Germline lookup yields CDR1 SGHNT and CDR2 YYREEE (reference sequence). V was shortened by 4 bases and J by 3 bases, with 8 bases between the two germline ends. The CDR3 loop is CASSRDINQPQHF. CDR3 bases: TGTGCCAGCAGCAGGGACATCAATCAGCCCCAGCATTTT. The variable domain in full, completed from reference TRBV5-4 and TRBJ1-5, reads ETGVTQSPTHLIKTRGQQVTLRCSSQSGHNTVSWYQQALGQGPQFIFQYYREEENGRGNFPPRFSGLQFPNYSSELNVNALELDDSALYLCASSRDINQPQHFGDGTRLSIL.

The rearrangement uses TRBV7-8 and TRBJ2-3; 7 bases map to TRBD2. This CDR3 comprises 15 residues. Trimming took 5 bases from V and 6 from J; bases not matched to a gene: 11. Germline V CDR1 and CDR2: SGHVS, FQNEAQ. The CDR3, as DNA: TGTGCCAGCAGCCCGGGACTATGGGTCACGGATACGCAGTATTTT. Amino acids: CASSPGLWVTDTQYF.

The J gene is TRBJ1-6, the V gene TRBV5-1; 7 nucleotides line up with TRBD1. The junction had 12 bases not matched to a gene; V was cut back by 5 bases and J by 7 bases. Per germline, CDR1 SGHRS and CDR2 YFSETQ. The CDR3 has 16 residues. The CDR3 region is CASSFSPGQSNSPLHF. CDR3 coding DNA: TGCGCCAGCAGTTTCAGTCCGGGACAGTCGAATTCACCCCTCCACTTT.

This sequence joins TRBV4-3 and TRBJ2-1; 7 bases map to TRBD2. This CDR3 is 17 amino acids long. CDR1 LGHNA and CDR2 YSLEER come from the germline V gene. The V gene end was trimmed by 2 bases and the J gene end by 6 bases; junction bases not matched to a gene: 13. CDR3: CASSQFGGSRIGNEQFF. CDR3 bases: TGCGCCAGCAGCCAATTTGGCGGGAGCAGGATCGGCAATGAGCAGTTCTTC.

The chain carries TRBV28 and TRBJ1-4, with D maybe TRBD1 (6 bases). The germline V and J ends were trimmed by 6 bases and 7 bases, with 21 bases remaining between them. This CDR3 comprises 16 residues. In germline, CDR1 is MDHEN, CDR2 SYDVKM. CDR3 sequence reads: CASSLTGRGASEKLFF. The CDR3 DNA reads TGTGCCAGCAGCTTAACCGGGAGGGGGGCTTCTGAAAAACTGTTTTTT.

About this clone: The junction does not match germline at one end; this may be a read error. This chain connects TRBV5-6 to TRBJ1-1; D uncertain. Germline CDR1 reads SGHDT; CDR2 reads YYEEEE. CDR3 length: 9 residues. CDR3 sequence reads: CASSFPTVF. The CDR3 nucleotides are TGTGCCAGCAGCTTCCCGACTGTCTTT.

The chain carries TRBV7-3 and TRBJ2-1; a weak D match, TRBD2 (5 bases). The CDR3 has 16 amino acids. Germline values: CDR1 SGHTA, CDR2 FQGTGA. V lost 5 bases, J lost 8 bases, and 22 bases lay in between. CDR3 nucleotide sequence: TGTGCCAGCAGCCCTCAAAGAGACGGGATCGAGGATGAGCAGTTCTTC. This translates into CASSPQRDGIEDEQFF.

The V gene is TRBV5-6, the J gene TRBJ2-5; the match to TRBD2 covers 9 bases. V dropped 2 bases and J dropped 3; count of bases not matched to a gene: 11. The germline gives CDR1 SGHDT, CDR2 YYEEEE. This CDR3 is 17 amino acids long. DNA for the CDR3: TGTGCCAGCAGCTTATGGGGCGGGAGGGCCCTCGAAGAGACCCAGTACTTC. Translation: CASSLWGGRALEETQYF. Full variable domain (outside the CDR3, taken from reference TRBV5-6 and TRBJ2-5): DAGVTQSPTHLIKTRGQQVTLRCSPKSGHDTVSWYQQALGQGPQFIFQYYEEEERQRGNFPDRFSGHQFPNYSSELNVNALLLGDSALYLCASSLWGGRALEETQYFGPGTRLLVL.

This clone has only a few counts. This chain connects TRBV4-2 to TRBJ2-5; TRBD2 might be the D (7 bases). The V gene's germline CDR1 is LGHNA and CDR2 YNFKEQ. The V end was cut by 0 bases, the J end by 5 bases, with 19 bases between. This CDR3 is 17 amino acids long. The chain's CDR3 is CASSQDGGGGGWETQYF. The CDR3, as DNA: TGTGCCAGCAGCCAAGATGGGGGCGGGGGCGGTTGGGAGACCCAGTACTTC.